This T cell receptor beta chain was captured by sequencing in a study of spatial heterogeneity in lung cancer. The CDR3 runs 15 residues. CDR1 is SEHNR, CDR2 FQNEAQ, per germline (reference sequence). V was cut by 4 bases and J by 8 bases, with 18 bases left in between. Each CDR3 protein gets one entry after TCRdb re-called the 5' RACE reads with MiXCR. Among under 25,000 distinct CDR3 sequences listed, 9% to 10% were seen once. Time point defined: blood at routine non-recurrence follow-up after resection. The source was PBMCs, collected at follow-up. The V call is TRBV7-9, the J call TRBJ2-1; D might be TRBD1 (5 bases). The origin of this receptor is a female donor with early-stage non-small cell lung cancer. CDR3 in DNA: TGTGCCAGCAGCTCCCCCCTACGACAGTACGATGAGCAGTTCTTC. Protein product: CASSSPLRQYDEQFF.